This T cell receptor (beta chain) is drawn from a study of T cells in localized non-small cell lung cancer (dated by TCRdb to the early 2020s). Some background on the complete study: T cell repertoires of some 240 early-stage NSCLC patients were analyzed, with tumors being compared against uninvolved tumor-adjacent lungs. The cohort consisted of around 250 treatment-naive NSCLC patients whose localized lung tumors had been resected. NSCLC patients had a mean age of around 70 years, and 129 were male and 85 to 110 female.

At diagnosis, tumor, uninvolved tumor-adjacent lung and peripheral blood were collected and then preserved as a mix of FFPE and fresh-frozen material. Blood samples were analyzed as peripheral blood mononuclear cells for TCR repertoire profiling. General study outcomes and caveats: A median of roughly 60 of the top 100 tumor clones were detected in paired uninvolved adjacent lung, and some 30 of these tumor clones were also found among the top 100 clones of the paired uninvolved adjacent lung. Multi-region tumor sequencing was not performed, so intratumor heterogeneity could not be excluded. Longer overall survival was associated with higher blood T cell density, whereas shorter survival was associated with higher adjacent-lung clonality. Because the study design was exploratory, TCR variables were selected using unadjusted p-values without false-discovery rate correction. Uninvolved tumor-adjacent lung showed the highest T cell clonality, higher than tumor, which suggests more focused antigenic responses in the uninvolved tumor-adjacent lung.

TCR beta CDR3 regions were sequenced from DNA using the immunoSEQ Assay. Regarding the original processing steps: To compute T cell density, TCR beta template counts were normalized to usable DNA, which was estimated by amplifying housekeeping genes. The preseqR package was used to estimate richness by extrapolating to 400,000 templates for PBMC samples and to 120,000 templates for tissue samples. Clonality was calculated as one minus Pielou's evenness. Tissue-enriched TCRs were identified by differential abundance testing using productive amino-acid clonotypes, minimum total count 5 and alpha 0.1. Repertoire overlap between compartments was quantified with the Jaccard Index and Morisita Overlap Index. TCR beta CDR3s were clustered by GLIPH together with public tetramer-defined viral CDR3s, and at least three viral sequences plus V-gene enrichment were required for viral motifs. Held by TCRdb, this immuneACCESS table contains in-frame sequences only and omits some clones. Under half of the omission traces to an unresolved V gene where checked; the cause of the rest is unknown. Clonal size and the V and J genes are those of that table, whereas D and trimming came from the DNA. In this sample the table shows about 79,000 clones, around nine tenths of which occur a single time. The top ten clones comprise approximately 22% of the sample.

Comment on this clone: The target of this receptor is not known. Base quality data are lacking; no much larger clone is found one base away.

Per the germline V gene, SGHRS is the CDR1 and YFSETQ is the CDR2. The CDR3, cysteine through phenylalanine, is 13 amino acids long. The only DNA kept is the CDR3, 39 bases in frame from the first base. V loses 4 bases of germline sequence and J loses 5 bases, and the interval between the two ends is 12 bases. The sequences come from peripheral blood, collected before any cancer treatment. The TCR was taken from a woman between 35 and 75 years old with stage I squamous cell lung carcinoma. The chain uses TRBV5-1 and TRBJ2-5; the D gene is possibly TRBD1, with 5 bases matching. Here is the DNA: TGCGCCAGCAGCATCATGGGGCTTGAGACCCAGTACTTC. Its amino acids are CASSIMGLETQYF.